This T cell receptor (beta chain) was profiled in a study of T cells in Graves' hyperthyroidism and ophthalmopathy. Amplified TCR beta CDR3 regions came from RNA transcripts. In the first-round RT-PCR of the TCR CDR3, the HTBI primer set was used. One entry per CDR3 protein, called by TCRdb with MiXCR from the multiplex PCR reads. The table shows approximately 610,000 distinct CDR3 sequences, with approximately 15% occurring only once. Study conclusions and caveats: Most expanded thyroid clonotypes above 0.001 also appeared in blood.

This clonotype was counted at least ten times. The antigen remains undetermined. The study left out patients who had uncontrolled infection, other autoimmune disease, pregnancy or lactation. The clonotype was recovered from a middle-aged woman with Graves' ophthalmopathy. The sequencing sample was made of blood.

The CDR3 region has the DNA TGTGCCAGCAGTGACCGGGGATCAGGCATTCAGTACTTC. Protein product: CASSDRGSGIQYF. The V call is TRBV2, the J call TRBJ2-4; possibly TRBD2 for D (5 bases). The CDR3 loop spans 13 amino acids. V was clipped by 3 bases and J by 9 bases, with 12 bases between them. Germline V gene sequence: CDR1 SNHLY, CDR2 FYNNEI.